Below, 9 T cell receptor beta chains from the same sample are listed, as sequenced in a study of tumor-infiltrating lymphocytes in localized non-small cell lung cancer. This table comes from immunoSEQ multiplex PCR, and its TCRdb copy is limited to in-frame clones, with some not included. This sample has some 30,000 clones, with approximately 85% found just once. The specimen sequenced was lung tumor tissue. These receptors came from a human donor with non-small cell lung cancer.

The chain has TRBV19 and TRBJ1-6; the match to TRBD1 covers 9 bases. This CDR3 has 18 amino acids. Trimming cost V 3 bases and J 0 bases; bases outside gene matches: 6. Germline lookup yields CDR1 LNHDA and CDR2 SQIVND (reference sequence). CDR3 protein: CASSIIGTGSSYNSPLHF. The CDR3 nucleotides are TGTGCCAGTAGTATCATCGGGACAGGGAGCTCCTATAATTCACCCCTCCACTTT.

The CDR3 loop reads CASSLLGLAGLPNTGELFF. The CDR3 DNA is TGCGCCAGCAGCTTGCTAGGACTAGCGGGGCTCCCGAACACCGGGGAGCTGTTTTTT. The V call is TRBV5-1, the J call TRBJ2-2; TRBD2 matches 12 bases. This CDR3 is 19 amino acids long. The V segment lost 1 base and the J segment 0 bases; nucleotides outside the gene matches: 7. Germline V gives CDR1 SGHRS, CDR2 YFSETQ. The full variable domain, its missing parts supplied by reference TRBV5-1 and TRBJ2-2, is KAGVTQTPRYLIKTRGQQVTLSCSPISGHRSVSWYQQTPGQGLQFLFEYFSETQRNKGNFPGRFSGRQFSNSRSEMNVSTLELGDSALYLCASSLLGLAGLPNTGELFFGEGSRLTVL.

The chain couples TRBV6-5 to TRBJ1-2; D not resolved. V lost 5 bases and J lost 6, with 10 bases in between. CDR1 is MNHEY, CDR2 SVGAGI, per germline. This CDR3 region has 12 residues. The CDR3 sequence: CASSRRLDGYTF. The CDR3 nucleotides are TGTGCCAGCAGTAGAAGACTTGATGGCTACACCTTC.

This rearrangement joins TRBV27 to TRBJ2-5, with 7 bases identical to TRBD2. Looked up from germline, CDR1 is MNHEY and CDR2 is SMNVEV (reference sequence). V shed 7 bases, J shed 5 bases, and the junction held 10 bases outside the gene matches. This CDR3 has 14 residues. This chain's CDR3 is CASMSRGEGETQYF. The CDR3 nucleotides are TGTGCCAGCATGAGCCGCGGGGAGGGGGAGACCCAGTACTTC.

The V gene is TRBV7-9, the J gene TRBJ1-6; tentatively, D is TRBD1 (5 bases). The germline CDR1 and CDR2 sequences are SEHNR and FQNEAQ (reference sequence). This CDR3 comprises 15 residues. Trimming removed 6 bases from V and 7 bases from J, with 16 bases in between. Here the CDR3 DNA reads TGTGCCAGCAGATTCGGACAAGGGGTGAATTCACCCCTCCACTTT. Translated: CASRFGQGVNSPLHF.

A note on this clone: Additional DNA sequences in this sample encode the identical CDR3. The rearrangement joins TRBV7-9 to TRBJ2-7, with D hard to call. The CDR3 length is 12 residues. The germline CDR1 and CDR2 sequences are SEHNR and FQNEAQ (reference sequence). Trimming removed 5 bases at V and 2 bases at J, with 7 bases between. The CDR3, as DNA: TGTGCCAGCAGCCTGACCCCCTACGAGCAGTACTTC. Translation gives CASSLTPYEQYF.

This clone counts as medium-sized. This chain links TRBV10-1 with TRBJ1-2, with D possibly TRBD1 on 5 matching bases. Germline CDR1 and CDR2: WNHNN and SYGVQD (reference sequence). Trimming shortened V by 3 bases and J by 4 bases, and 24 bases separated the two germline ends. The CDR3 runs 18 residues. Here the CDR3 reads CASSEMFGGTLLLYGYTF. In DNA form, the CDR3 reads TGCGCCAGCAGTGAAATGTTCGGGGGGACGCTCCTCCTCTATGGCTACACCTTC.

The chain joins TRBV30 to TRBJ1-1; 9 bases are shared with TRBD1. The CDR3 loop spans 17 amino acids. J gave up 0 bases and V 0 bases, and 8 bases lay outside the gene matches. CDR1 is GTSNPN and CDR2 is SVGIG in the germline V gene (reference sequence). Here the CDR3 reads CAWSVLGQGKMNTEAFF. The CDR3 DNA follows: TGTGCCTGGAGTGTACTGGGACAGGGAAAGATGAACACTGAAGCTTTCTTT. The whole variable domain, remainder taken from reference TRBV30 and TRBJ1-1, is SQTIHQWPATLVQPVGSPLSLECTVEGTSNPNLYWYRQAAGRGLQLLFYSVGIGQISSEVPQNLSASRPQDRQFILSSKKLLLSDSGFYLCAWSVLGQGKMNTEAFFGQGTRLTVV.

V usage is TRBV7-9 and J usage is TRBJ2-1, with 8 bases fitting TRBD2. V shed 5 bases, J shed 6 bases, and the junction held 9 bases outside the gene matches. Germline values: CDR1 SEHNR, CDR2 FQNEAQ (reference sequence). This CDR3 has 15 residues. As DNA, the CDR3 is TGTGCCAGCAGCACTTATAGCGGGGTGGGCAATGAGCAGTTCTTC. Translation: CASSTYSGVGNEQFF.